This TCR beta chain was captured in a study of cytomegalovirus exposure and HLA in healthy donors. Looked up from germline, CDR1 is MGHRA and CDR2 is YSYEKL. The CDR3 has 16 amino acids. After removal of 1 base from V and 4 bases from J, the junction contained 4 bases not matched to a gene. 60 Vbeta and 13 Jbeta primers were used in PCR. Method: immunoSEQ multiplex PCR; TCRdb's copy keeps in-frame clones and lacks some. The data hold some 130,000 clones, with roughly four fifths observed a single time. General study findings and limits: There were reportedly fewer N-insertions in an Asian-associated ancestry cluster than the approximately 670-donor mean, in a later analysis. With DRB1 most and HLA-C fewest, TCR association rates differed between HLA loci in a later analysis. When analyzed later, a missense DCLRE1C variant was found to be linked to TCR beta V- and J-gene trimming. In vitro work confirmed that a few CMV-associated chains recognize CMV antigens.

This clone was observed a few times. Its antigen remains unidentified. The receptor was derived from a young man in good health and CMV-seronegative. Sequencing was done on a sample of PBMCs. The chain joins TRBV4-1 to TRBJ2-7, with 13 bases identical to TRBD2. The CDR3 here is CASSQGTSGSRYEQYF. Written as DNA, the CDR3 is TGCGCCAGCAGCCAAGGGACTAGCGGGAGTCGGTACGAGCAGTACTTC.